The next 5 T cell receptor beta chains were all read from a single sample in a study of PD-1 blockade in mismatch repair-deficient tumors. Profiling relied on immunoSEQ multiplex PCR, and the TCRdb table lists in-frame clones only, not all of them. The sample has some 85,000 clones; approximately 78% are singletons. Sequencing was performed on peripheral blood, taken 44 weeks after starting pembrolizumab. Receptors originate from an adult with mismatch repair-deficient cancer.

The chain combines TRBV7-3 with TRBJ2-5; 7 nucleotides line up with TRBD2. V shed 5 bases, J shed 5 bases, and the junction held 8 bases outside the gene matches. The germline V gene encodes CDR1 SGHTA and CDR2 FQGTGA. The CDR3 extends over 14 amino acids. The chain's CDR3 is CASSPRGGWETQYF. The CDR3 nucleotides read TGTGCCAGCAGCCCACGCGGGGGTTGGGAGACCCAGTACTTC.

The rearrangement joins TRBV28 to TRBJ1-3; 7 bases line up with TRBD1. The CDR3 consists of 15 residues. Looked up from germline, CDR1 is MDHEN and CDR2 is SYDVKM. The junction had 7 bases not matched to a gene; V was cut back by 8 bases and J by 0 bases. The CDR3 sequence is CASGGGLGSGNTIYF. The DNA for the CDR3 is TGTGCCAGCGGAGGGGGCTTGGGCTCTGGAAACACCATATATTTT.

The chain combines TRBV5-1 with TRBJ2-2; TRBD2 might be the D (6 bases). V lost 6 bases, J lost 5 bases, and 17 bases lay in between. The CDR3 sequence is 15 residues long. Germline V gives CDR1 SGHRS, CDR2 YFSETQ. CDR3 nucleotide sequence: TGCGCCAGCACTGAGGACGGGAGTTGGACCGGGGAGCTGTTTTTT. Protein sequence: CASTEDGSWTGELFF.

V is TRBV7-9 and J is TRBJ2-7; D possibly corresponds to TRBD1 (6 bases). Trimming left V 1 base short and J 0 bases short, with 10 bases between. The CDR3 loop spans 15 amino acids. Looked up from germline, CDR1 is SEHNR and CDR2 is FQNEAQ (reference sequence). This CDR3 is CASSLGTANSYEQYF. The CDR3, as DNA: TGTGCCAGCAGCTTAGGGACAGCTAACTCCTACGAGCAGTACTTC.

The V call is TRBV21-1, the J call TRBJ1-2; TRBD1 is the table's D call and was not checked against the DNA. TRBV21-1 is annotated as a pseudogene. This CDR3 has 15 amino acids. The DNA for the CDR3 is TGTGCCAGCAGCTGGTGGGGCAGAGCTAACTATGGCTACACCTTC. This gives the protein CASSWWGRANYGYTF.